This entry lists 25 T cell receptor beta chains sequenced from one sample in a study of T cells in localized non-small cell lung cancer. The data were produced by immunoSEQ multiplex PCR, yet TCRdb's version contains in-frame clones alone and is incomplete. There are 55,000 to 65,000 clones in the sample; more than 85% occur only once, and 20% lies in the top ten. The specimen comprised peripheral blood, sampled before any cancer treatment. These receptors were collected from a man aged 35-69 years with stage I lung adenocarcinoma.

The CDR3 here is CASSLVAAVWGGRVSYNEQFF. CDR3 in DNA: TGTGCCAGCAGTTTAGTGGCTGCCGTTTGGGGCGGGAGGGTATCCTACAATGAGCAGTTCTTC. V is TRBV27 and J is TRBJ2-1; TRBD2 matches at 9 bases. CDR3 length equals 21 residues. With V trimmed by 2 bases and J by 1 base, 18 bases remained unmatched. The germline V gene encodes CDR1 MNHEY and CDR2 SMNVEV (reference sequence).

The rearrangement uses TRBV10-2 and TRBJ2-3; the D gene is possibly TRBD2 (5 bases). The CDR3 loop spans 13 amino acids. With 11 bases removed from V and 1 base from J, the gap between germline ends came to 13 bases. Germline V lookup: CDR1 WSHSY, CDR2 SAAADI. The CDR3 loop reads CAGSLGGTDTQYF. As DNA, the CDR3 is TGCGCCGGGTCCCTCGGGGGCACAGATACGCAGTATTTT.

This clone was detected once. This chain joins TRBV7-9 and TRBJ2-1, with D perhaps assigned TRBD1 or TRBD2 (5 bases each). Trimming removed 5 bases at V and 0 bases at J, with 11 bases between. This CDR3 has 15 residues. Germline V gene data show CDR1 as SEHNR and CDR2 as FQNEAQ (reference sequence). This CDR3 is CASSGGPSSYNEQFF. In nucleotides, the CDR3 is TGTGCCAGCAGCGGGGGACCGAGCTCCTACAATGAGCAGTTCTTC.

V usage is TRBV9 and J usage is TRBJ2-7; the match to TRBD2 covers 12 bases. Germline V gene data show CDR1 as SGDLS and CDR2 as YYNGEE. V lost 0 bases, J lost 2 bases, and 6 bases stayed unmatched. This CDR3 spans 17 amino acids. CDR3: CASSVGGTSGFPYEQYF. The CDR3, as DNA: TGTGCCAGCAGCGTAGGTGGGACTAGCGGGTTTCCCTACGAGCAGTACTTC.

This chain links TRBV7-9 with TRBJ2-7; tentatively, D is TRBD2 (5 bases). V lost 5 bases to trimming and J lost 0 bases, with 14 bases between them. Germline CDR1 and CDR2: SEHNR and FQNEAQ (reference sequence). The CDR3 has 15 residues. The CDR3 DNA sequence: TGTGCCAGCAGCCCCAAGGCGGGCTTCTCCTACGAGCAGTACTTC. It yields the protein CASSPKAGFSYEQYF.

This rearrangement joins TRBV7-8 to TRBJ1-5; D gene uncertain. The CDR3 extends over 16 amino acids. Germline V gene sequence: CDR1 SGHVS, CDR2 FQNEAQ. V lost 3 bases and J 3 bases, leaving 15 bases between the germline ends. Here the CDR3 DNA reads TGTGCCAGCAGCTTGTTGGTGCCCGATTCCAATCAGCCCCAGCATTTT. Residues: CASSLLVPDSNQPQHF.

The rearrangement links TRBV6-5 to TRBJ2-7; D not certain. Trimming took 0 bases from V and 6 from J, leaving 12 bases between them. The CDR3 is 14 residues long. The germline V gene has CDR1 MNHEY and CDR2 SVGAGI. CDR3 coding DNA: TGTGCCAGCAGTTACTCGAAATCGTTTGGCGAGCAGTACTTC. Translation gives CASSYSKSFGEQYF.

This chain joins TRBV19 and TRBJ2-7; 7 positions agree with TRBD2. This CDR3 contains 13 residues. Germline-derived CDR1 and CDR2 are LNHDA and SQIVND (reference sequence). V shed 8 bases and J 5 bases; nucleotides not matched to a gene: 9. CDR3 sequence (DNA): TGTGCCAGTCCTTGCAGGCGGGAGAACGAGCAGTACTTC. It specifies CASPCRRENEQYF.

This clone appeared once. The chain has TRBV6-1 and TRBJ2-1, with 8 bases identical to TRBD1. The J segment lost 0 bases and the V segment lost 6 bases, leaving 4 bases of the junction unmatched. The CDR3 is 15 amino acids. The germline V gene has CDR1 MNHNS and CDR2 SASEGT. CDR3 sequence reads: CASRDRGLSYNEQFF. CDR3 sequence (DNA): TGTGCCAGCAGAGACAGGGGACTCTCCTACAATGAGCAGTTCTTC.

The CDR3 coding sequence is TGTGCCACCAGCAGAGATTCGAGCGGGAGAACAGATACGCAGTATTTT. Translated: CATSRDSSGRTDTQYF. This chain connects TRBV15 to TRBJ2-3, with 8 nucleotides matching TRBD2. Per the germline V gene, CDR1 is LNHNV and CDR2 is YYDKDF (reference sequence). V shed 0 bases, J shed 3 bases, and the junction held 5 bases outside the gene matches. The CDR3 length is 16 residues.

The genes are TRBV5-4 and TRBJ2-1, with D perhaps TRBD2 (6 bases). From germline, CDR1 is SGHNT and CDR2 YYREEE (reference sequence). The CDR3 runs to 15 residues. Trimming took off 4 bases at V and 8 bases at J, with 19 bases between the two ends. The CDR3 coding sequence is TGTGCCAGCAGCCTTTGGGGGGTGCCTTCGGATGAGCAGTTCTTC. This encodes CASSLWGVPSDEQFF.

The rearrangement uses TRBV27 and TRBJ2-7, with D unresolved. V lost 2 bases, J lost 7 bases, and 9 bases lay in between. Looked up from germline, CDR1 is MNHEY and CDR2 is SMNVEV (reference sequence). The CDR3 spans 12 residues. CDR3 sequence: CASSLPAREQYF. CDR3 nucleotides: TGTGCCAGCAGTTTACCGGCCCGGGAGCAGTACTTC.

This sequence joins TRBV15 and TRBJ1-6; D is uncertain. V dropped 0 bases and J dropped 6 bases, with 12 bases sitting between them. The CDR3 contains 16 residues. Germline V gene data show CDR1 as LNHNV and CDR2 as YYDKDF (reference sequence). CDR3 sequence reads: CATSRDLVEANSPLHF. The CDR3 coding sequence is TGTGCCACCAGCAGAGATTTGGTGGAGGCTAATTCACCCCTCCACTTT.

The V call is TRBV2, the J call TRBJ2-6; tentatively, D is TRBD1 (5 bases). From germline, CDR1 is SNHLY and CDR2 FYNNEI. CDR3 length equals 17 residues. The germline V and J ends were trimmed by 7 bases and 0 bases, with 16 bases remaining between them. CDR3 sequence (DNA): TGTGCCAGCACCCCAGGTCAGGGTCGCTCTGGGGCCAACGTCCTGACTTTC. It is translated as CASTPGQGRSGANVLTF.

The J gene is TRBJ1-1, the V gene TRBV27; 7 bases align to TRBD1. Germline V CDR1 and CDR2: MNHEY, SMNVEV (reference sequence). The CDR3 is 14 amino acids. Germline trimming cut 8 bases from V and 3 bases from J; bases unmatched to any gene: 9. This CDR3 is CASHPGGPYTEAFF. CDR3 nucleotide sequence: TGTGCCAGCCACCCAGGGGGGCCCTACACTGAAGCTTTCTTT.

V is TRBV2 and J is TRBJ2-2; TRBD1 aligns across 7 bases. Germline assignment: CDR1 SNHLY and CDR2 FYNNEI. V lost 6 bases to trimming and J lost 2 bases; unmatched junction nucleotides: 6. There are 15 residues in the CDR3. The CDR3 DNA sequence: TGTGCCAGCAGCCCCGGACAGGTCAACACCGGGGAGCTGTTTTTT. Amino acids: CASSPGQVNTGELFF.

CDR3 amino acids: CASSPTRRAIYNEQFF. Written as DNA, the CDR3 is TGTGCCAGCAGCCCTACCCGACGAGCAATCTACAATGAGCAGTTCTTC. The chain carries TRBV11-2 and TRBJ2-1; D gene uncertain. Per the germline V gene, CDR1 is SGHAT and CDR2 is FQNNGV. V was clipped by 5 bases and J by 3 bases, with 17 bases between them. This CDR3 region has 16 residues.

The CDR3 DNA sequence: TGCGCCAGCAGCCAAGGAGACGCACTCAGGCCTGAAGCTTTCTTT. Translating it yields CASSQGDALRPEAFF. The chain has TRBV4-3 and TRBJ1-1; the D is unclear. CDR3 length: 15 residues. CDR1 and CDR2 from the germline V gene are LGHNA and YSLEER. V lost 1 base and J lost 6, with 15 bases in between.

The chain recombines TRBV7-8 with TRBJ1-5; D might be TRBD1 (5 bases). V was trimmed by 7 bases and J by 4 bases, leaving 20 bases between them. In germline, CDR1 is SGHVS, CDR2 FQNEAQ. This CDR3 has 16 residues. Written as DNA, the CDR3 is TGTGCCAGCACCCCCCTGGAGGGACTAGGGAATCAGCCCCAGCATTTT. It encodes CASTPLEGLGNQPQHF.

This chain uses TRBV11-1 with TRBJ2-1; D is possibly TRBD2 (5 bases). The CDR3 runs 12 residues. Deletions cut 5 bases from V and 8 bases from J, with 10 bases between. Germline CDR1 and CDR2: SGHAT and FQDESV (reference sequence). The CDR3 is CASSPSYDEQFF. The CDR3 nucleotides are TGTGCCAGCAGCCCTAGCTATGATGAGCAGTTCTTC.

J is TRBJ2-5 and V is TRBV29-1; D is unclear. The J call could be wrong; TRBJ2-7 is a better fit for the DNA end. CDR1 and CDR2 from the germline V gene are SQVTM and ANQGSEA. The CDR3 consists of 13 residues. The CDR3 region is CSVVTANSYEQYF. Here the CDR3 DNA reads TGCAGCGTGGTAACAGCAAACTCCTACGAGCAGTACTTC.

The chain carries TRBV6-5 and TRBJ2-2, with D unclear. The CDR3 has 12 amino acids. CDR1 MNHEY and CDR2 SVGAGI come from the germline V gene. Trimming took 6 bases from V and 7 from J, leaving 9 bases between them. The CDR3 DNA reads TGTGCCAGCAGCCTCTTGGGCGGGGAGCTGTTTTTT. Its protein is CASSLLGGELFF.

The CDR3 here is CASSPSGLAGGFYNEQFF. As DNA, the CDR3 is TGTGCCAGCAGCCCTTCGGGGCTAGCGGGCGGGTTTTACAATGAGCAGTTCTTC. The chain is built from TRBV9 and TRBJ2-1; 8 positions match TRBD2. After removal of 4 bases from V and 4 bases from J, the junction contained 16 bases not matched to a gene. Germline-derived CDR1 and CDR2 are SGDLS and YYNGEE. The CDR3 sequence is 18 residues long.

The genes are TRBV29-1 and TRBJ2-7; 8 nucleotides align to TRBD2. CDR3 size: 14 residues. With 2 bases clipped from V and 2 bases from J, the junction kept 5 bases outside the gene matches. Germline CDR1 reads SQVTM; CDR2 reads ANQGSEA. The CDR3 DNA follows: TGCAGCGTTGAATTAAGCGGGAGAGCCTACGAGCAGTACTTC. Translating it yields CSVELSGRAYEQYF.

The chain is built from TRBV4-1 and TRBJ2-1, with TRBD2 matching over 8 bases. The CDR3 is 17 residues long. V was clipped by 5 bases and J by 7 bases; unmatched bases: 16. Germline CDR1 reads MGHRA; CDR2 reads YSYEKL. CDR3 sequence (DNA): TGCGCCAGCAGCGGTCTCAGGGTTTCGAGCGGGAGTAATGAGCAGTTCTTC. Translation: CASSGLRVSSGSNEQFF.